One T cell receptor beta chain is described in this entry. Its specificity is not known. The blood RNA (from unsorted whole blood) was obtained, and germline DNA was also extracted. A roughly 4-milliliter peripheral blood sample was collected before surgery. From around 0.5 ug total RNA, TCR beta cDNA was generated with a primer in the constant region. What produced the TCR beta libraries was three nested multiplex PCR rounds using slightly modified ARM-PCR. A C-beta reverse primer was combined with TRBV1-TRBV30 forward primers in the first two PCR rounds, and each round had approximately 9 cycles. One entry per CDR3 protein results from TCRdb running MiXCR on the multiplex PCR reads. The sample has 330,000 or so distinct CDR3 sequences; 65% are singletons. The data stem from a study of tumor-infiltrating lymphocytes in primary liver carcinoma. Study context: Cases comprised patients with primary liver carcinoma who received surgical resection. Samples returned roughly 3.5 to 7.13 million productive TCRbeta reads each. Read depth did not differ significantly between tissue types. Overall study findings and caveats: Researchers did not compare CD4+ and CD8+ repertoires, as samples were bulk unsorted.

CDR1 is SGHDT, CDR2 YYEEEE, per germline. The CDR3 loop spans 18 amino acids. The V and J ends lost 4 bases and 0 bases, in that order; junction bases with no gene match: 13. Sequencing was carried out using peripheral blood. The chain recombines TRBV5-6 with TRBJ1-1, with 9 bases identical to TRBD1. This receptor was obtained from a man aged 35 to 55 with primary liver carcinoma and hepatitis B virus infection. The CDR3 nucleotides read TGTGCCAGCAGCACAGGGACAGGGAGATTCCTCATGAACACTGAAGCTTTCTTT. Translating it yields CASSTGTGRFLMNTEAFF.